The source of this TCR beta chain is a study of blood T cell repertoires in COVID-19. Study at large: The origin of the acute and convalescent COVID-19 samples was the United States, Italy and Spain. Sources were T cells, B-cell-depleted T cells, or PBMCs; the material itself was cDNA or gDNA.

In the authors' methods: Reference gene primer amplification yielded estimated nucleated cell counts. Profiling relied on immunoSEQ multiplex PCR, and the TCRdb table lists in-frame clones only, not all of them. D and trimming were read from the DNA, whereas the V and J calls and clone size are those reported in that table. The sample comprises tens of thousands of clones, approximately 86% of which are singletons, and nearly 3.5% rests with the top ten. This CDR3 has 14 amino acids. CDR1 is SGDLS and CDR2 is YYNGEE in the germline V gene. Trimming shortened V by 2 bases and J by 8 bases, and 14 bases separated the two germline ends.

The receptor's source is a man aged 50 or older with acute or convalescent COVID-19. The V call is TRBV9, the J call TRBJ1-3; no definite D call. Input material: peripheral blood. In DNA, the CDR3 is TGTGCCAGCAGCGTTATGGGTTCTAGTGACACCATATATTTT. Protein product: CASSVMGSSDTIYF.